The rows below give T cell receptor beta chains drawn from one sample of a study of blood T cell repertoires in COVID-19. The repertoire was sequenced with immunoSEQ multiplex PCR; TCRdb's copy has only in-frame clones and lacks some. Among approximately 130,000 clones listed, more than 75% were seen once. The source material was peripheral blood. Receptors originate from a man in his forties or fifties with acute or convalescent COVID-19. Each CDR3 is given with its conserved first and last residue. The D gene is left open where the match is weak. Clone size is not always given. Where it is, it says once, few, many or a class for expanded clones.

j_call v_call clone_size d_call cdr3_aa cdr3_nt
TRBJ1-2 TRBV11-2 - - CASSLVPGKYHGYTF TGTGCCAGCAGCTTAGTTCCAGGGAAATATCATGGCTACACCTTC
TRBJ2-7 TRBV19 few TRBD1 CASSITGGGEQYF TGTGCCAGTAGTATTACAGGGGGCGGCGAGCAGTACTTC
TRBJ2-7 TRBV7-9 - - CASSPAGQISYEQYF TGTGCCAGCAGCCCGGCCGGACAGATATCCTACGAGCAGTACTTC
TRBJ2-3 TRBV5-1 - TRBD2 CASSYLAGITDTQYF TGCGCCAGCAGCTACTTAGCGGGGATCACAGATACGCAGTATTTT
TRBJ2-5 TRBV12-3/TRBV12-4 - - CASTLYSETQYF TGTGCCAGCACCCTGTACTCGGAGACCCAGTACTTC
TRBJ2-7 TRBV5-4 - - CASSSKSGADLHEQYF TGTGCCAGCAGCTCGAAAAGCGGTGCAGATTTACACGAGCAGTACTTC
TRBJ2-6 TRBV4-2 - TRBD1 CASSQGTGTSAGANVLTF TGTGCCAGCAGCCAGGGGACAGGGACCTCCGCTGGGGCCAACGTCCTGACTTTC
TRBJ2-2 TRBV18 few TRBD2 CASSKLAGVTGELFF TGTGCCAGCTCTAAGTTAGCGGGAGTCACCGGGGAGCTGTTTTTT
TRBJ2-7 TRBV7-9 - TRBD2 CASSNGRAYEQYF TGTGCCAGCAGCAACGGGAGGGCCTACGAGCAGTACTTC
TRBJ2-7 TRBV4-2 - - CASSPVAQGREQYF TGTGCCAGCAGCCCCGTAGCACAGGGTAGGGAGCAGTACTTC
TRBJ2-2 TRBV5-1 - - CASSSERAVQRNTGELFF TGCGCCAGCAGCTCCGAGAGGGCGGTTCAAAGGAACACCGGGGAGCTGTTTTTT
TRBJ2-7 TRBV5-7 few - CASREAPMTVRSYEQYF TGTGCCAGCAGAGAAGCCCCTATGACAGTGAGAAGCTACGAGCAGTACTTC
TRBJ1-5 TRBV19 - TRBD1 CASSIRGQGDQPQHF TGTGCCAGTAGTATTAGAGGTCAGGGGGATCAGCCCCAGCATTTT
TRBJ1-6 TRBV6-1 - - CASSENRDSSPLHF TGTGCCAGCAGTGAGAACAGGGATTCTTCACCCCTCCACTTT
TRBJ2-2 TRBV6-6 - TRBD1 CASSRQGVGGELFF TGTGCCAGCAGCCGACAGGGGGTCGGCGGGGAGCTGTTTTTT
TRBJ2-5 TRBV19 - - CASSGVGETQYF TGTGCCAGTTCCGGAGTAGGAGAGACCCAGTACTTC
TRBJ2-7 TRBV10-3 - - CAITSHRDYEQYF TGTGCCATCACCTCACACAGGGACTACGAGCAGTACTTC
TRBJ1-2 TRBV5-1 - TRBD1 CASSPGQGSSGYTF TGCGCCAGCAGCCCCGGACAGGGCAGCTCCGGCTACACCTTC
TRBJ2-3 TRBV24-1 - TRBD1 CATSDRTGFGADTQYF TGTGCCACCAGTGATCGGACAGGGTTCGGCGCGGATACGCAGTATTTT
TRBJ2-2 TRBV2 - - CASRQENTGELFF TGTGCCAGCAGGCAGGAGAACACCGGGGAGCTGTTTTTT
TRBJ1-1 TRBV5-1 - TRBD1 CASSVRTGENTEAFF TGCGCCAGCAGCGTTAGGACAGGGGAGAACACTGAAGCTTTCTTT
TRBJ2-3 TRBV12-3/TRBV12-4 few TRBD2 CASRRGRLDTQYF TGTGCCAGCAGACGCGGGAGGTTGGATACGCAGTATTTT
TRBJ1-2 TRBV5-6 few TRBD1 CASSLDRGRGYTF TGTGCCAGCAGCTTGGACAGGGGGCGGGGCTACACCTTC
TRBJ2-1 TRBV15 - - CATSRLSAGSPSKEFF TGTGCCACCAGCAGGCTCTCGGCGGGAAGTCCGTCGAAGGAGTTCTTC
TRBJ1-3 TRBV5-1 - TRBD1 CASSLTGPLISGNTIYF TGCGCCAGCAGCCTGACAGGGCCTCTCATCTCTGGAAACACCATATATTTT
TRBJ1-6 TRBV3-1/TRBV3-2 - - CASSLRDGQGSSALHF TGTGCCAGCAGCCTAAGAGATGGGCAGGGGAGTTCGGCCCTCCACTTT
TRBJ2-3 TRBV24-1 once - CATSDLMRDTQYF TGTGCCACCAGTGATTTGATGCGGGATACGCAGTATTTT
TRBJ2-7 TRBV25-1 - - CASSLGQSYEQYF TGTGCCAGCAGCCTTGGACAGTCCTACGAGCAGTACTTC
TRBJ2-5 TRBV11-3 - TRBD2 CASSSGLAGVETQYF TGTGCCAGCAGCTCGGGACTAGCGGGAGTTGAGACCCAGTACTTC
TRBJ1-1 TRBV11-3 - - CASSLSSEAFF TGTGCCAGCAGCTTGAGTTCTGAAGCTTTCTTT
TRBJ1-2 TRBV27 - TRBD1 CASSRQGQSYGYTF TGTGCCAGCAGCAGACAGGGACAATCCTATGGCTACACCTTC
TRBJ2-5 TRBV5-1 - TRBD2 CASSSGGLAGQETQYF TGCGCCAGCAGCTCGGGGGGACTAGCGGGCCAAGAGACCCAGTACTTC
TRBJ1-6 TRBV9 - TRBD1 CASSVTGDSHNSPLHF TGTGCCAGCAGCGTGACAGGGGATAGTCATAATTCACCCCTCCACTTT
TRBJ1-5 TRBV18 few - CASSPPWGGGNQPQHF TGTGCCAGCTCACCACCATGGGGAGGGGGCAATCAGCCCCAGCATTTT
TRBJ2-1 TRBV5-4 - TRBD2 CASSTPGTSREQFF TGTGCCAGCAGCACCCCCGGGACTAGTCGTGAGCAGTTCTTC
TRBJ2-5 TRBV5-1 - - CASSLGPRATPGETQYF TGCGCCAGCAGCTTGGGGCCAAGGGCTACCCCGGGGGAGACCCAGTACTTC
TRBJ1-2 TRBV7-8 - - CASSLLQGYGYTF TGTGCCAGCAGCTTACTACAGGGTTATGGCTACACCTTC
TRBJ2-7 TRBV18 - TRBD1 CASSPGTGSSYEQYF TGTGCCAGCTCCCCTGGGACAGGGAGCTCCTACGAGCAGTACTTC
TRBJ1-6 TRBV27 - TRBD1 CASSQTGDRDPPLHF TGTGCCAGCAGTCAAACCGGGGACAGGGATCCCCCCCTCCACTTT
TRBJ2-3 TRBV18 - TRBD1 CASSPGQEFTDTQYF TGTGCCAGCTCACCAGGACAGGAGTTCACAGATACGCAGTATTTT
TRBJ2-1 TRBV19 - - CASSISAGFSYNEQFF TGTGCCAGTAGTATCTCCGCGGGATTCTCCTACAATGAGCAGTTCTTC
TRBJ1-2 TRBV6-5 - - CASLELYGYTF TGTGCCAGCCTCGAGCTTTATGGCTACACCTTC